This paragraph covers one TCR beta chain sequence. The data are from a study of shared clonotypes between healthy human individuals. There are 17 residues in the CDR3. With 0 bases clipped from V and 7 bases from J, the junction kept 11 bases outside the gene matches. CDR1 and CDR2 from the germline V gene are SGHRS and YFSETQ. Sequenced by immunoSEQ multiplex PCR; TCRdb stores in-frame clones only, minus some. The sample has 2 million to 2.5 million clones, 90% to 96% seen once. The V and J genes are TRBV5-1 and TRBJ2-1; TRBD2 matches 9 bases. The specimen was naive CD4+ T cells sorted from blood. Subset denoted: CD45RA+ positively selected. The origin of this receptor is a man aged 18 to 30 in good health. The CDR3 protein is CASSLADSGGRRNEQFF. The CDR3 nucleotides read TGCGCCAGCAGCTTGGCAGATAGCGGGGGACGTCGTAATGAGCAGTTCTTC.